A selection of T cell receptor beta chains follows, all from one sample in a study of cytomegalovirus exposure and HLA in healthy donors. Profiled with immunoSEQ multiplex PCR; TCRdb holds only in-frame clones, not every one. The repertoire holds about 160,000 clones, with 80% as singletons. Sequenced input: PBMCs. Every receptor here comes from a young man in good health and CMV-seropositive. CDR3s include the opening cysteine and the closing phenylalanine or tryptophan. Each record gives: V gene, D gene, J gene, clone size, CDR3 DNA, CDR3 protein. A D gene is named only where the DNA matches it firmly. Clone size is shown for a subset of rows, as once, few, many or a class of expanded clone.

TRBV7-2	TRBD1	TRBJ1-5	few	TGTGCCAGCAGCCTGGGACAGGCTAGGTCTCAGCCCCAGCATTTT	CASSLGQARSQPQHF
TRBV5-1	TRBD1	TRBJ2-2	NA	TGCGCCAGCAGTCGGACAGGGGCCACCGGGGAGCTGTTTTTT	CASSRTGATGELFF
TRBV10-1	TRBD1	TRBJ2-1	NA	TGCGCCAGCAGTCCTTCGAGACTCGGACAGGGCGGGGATGAGCAGTTCTTC	CASSPSRLGQGGDEQFF
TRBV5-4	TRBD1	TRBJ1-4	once	TGTGCCAGCAGCTTACAGGGGGCTAATGAAAAACTGTTTTTT	CASSLQGANEKLFF
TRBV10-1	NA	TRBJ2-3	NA	TGCGCCAGCAGTGAGTCTTTGAGAGAAGCCGATACGCAGTATTTT	CASSESLREADTQYF
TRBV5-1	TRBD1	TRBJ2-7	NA	TGCGCCAGCAGACTCAGGCCGGGACAGGCCTACGAGCAGTACTTC	CASRLRPGQAYEQYF
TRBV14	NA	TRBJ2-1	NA	TGTGCCAGCAGCCAGTGGGGGGGCACTGAGCAGTTCTTC	CASSQWGGTEQFF
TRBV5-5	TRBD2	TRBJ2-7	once	TGTGCCAGCAGCTTGGCCTTGGGACTAGCGGGCCTATCCTACGAGCAGTACTTC	CASSLALGLAGLSYEQYF
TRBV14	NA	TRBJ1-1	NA	TGTGCCAGCAGCCTCCACAGCAACACTGAAGCTTTCTTT	CASSLHSNTEAFF
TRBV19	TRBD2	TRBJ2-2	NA	TGTGCCAGTAGTAACCTAGCGGGAGCCGGGGAGCTGTTTTTT	CASSNLAGAGELFF
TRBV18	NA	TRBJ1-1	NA	TGTGCCAGCTCACCGGACTCCGGGAACACTGAAGCTTTCTTT	CASSPDSGNTEAFF
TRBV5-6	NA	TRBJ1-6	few	TGTGCCAGCAGCTGGGGGGATAACGGGAATTCACCCCTCCACTTT	CASSWGDNGNSPLHF
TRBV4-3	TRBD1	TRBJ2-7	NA	TGCGCCAGCAGCCAAGATGAGGCAGGGGGTAGCCACGAGCAGTACTTC	CASSQDEAGGSHEQYF
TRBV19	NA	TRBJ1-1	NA	TGTGCCAGTACCTTCGACAGGAACACTGAAGCTTTCTTT	CASTFDRNTEAFF
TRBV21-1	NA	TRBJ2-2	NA	TGTGCCAGCAGCAATCCCCCCCAGGGAGGGCAGCTGTTTTTT	CASSNPPQGGQLFF
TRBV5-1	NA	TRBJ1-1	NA	TGCGCCAGCAGCTCTGACGGCACAGACCTTAGTGAAGCTTTCTTT	CASSSDGTDLSEAFF
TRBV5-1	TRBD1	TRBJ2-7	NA	TGCGCCAGCAGCTTGGCCGCCGACAGGGCCAAGGGGGAGCAGTACTTC	CASSLAADRAKGEQYF
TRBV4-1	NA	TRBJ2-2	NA	TGCGCCAGCAGCCTAACTGGAGGCGGGGAGTTGTTTTTT	CASSLTGGGELFF
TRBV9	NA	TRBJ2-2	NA	TGTGCCAGCAGCGTAGGAGGGTTCACCGGGGAGCTGTTTTTT	CASSVGGFTGELFF
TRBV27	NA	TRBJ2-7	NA	TGTGCCAGCAGTTTAGCAGGATCCTACGAGCAGTACTTC	CASSLAGSYEQYF
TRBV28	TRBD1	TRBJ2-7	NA	TGTGCCAGCAGTTTTGACAGGGGTCCGTTAGCCTACGAGCAGTACTTC	CASSFDRGPLAYEQYF
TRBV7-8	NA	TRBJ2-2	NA	TGTGCCTCCCAGGGACTCGCTAACACCGGGGAGCTGTTTTTT	CASQGLANTGELFF
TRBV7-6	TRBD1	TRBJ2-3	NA	TGTGCCAGCAGCTACAGGGGAGAGCTCGGTACGCAGTATTTT	CASSYRGELGTQYF
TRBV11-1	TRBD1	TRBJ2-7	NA	TGTGCCAGCAGCGGGGACAGGTACGAGCAGTACTTC	CASSGDRYEQYF
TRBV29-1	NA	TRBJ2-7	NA	TGCAGCGTTCAGTCCTCCTACGAGCAGTACTTC	CSVQSSYEQYF
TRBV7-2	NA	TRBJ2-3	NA	TGTGCCAGCAGCTCGCGACCTAGAGACGGGGCGCAGTATTTT	CASSSRPRDGAQYF
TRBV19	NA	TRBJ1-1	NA	TGTGCCAGTAGTTCCGGGGTGCGAGTTTTCTTT	CASSSGVRVFF
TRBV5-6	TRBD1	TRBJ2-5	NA	TGTGCCAGCAGCTTGGGGACAGGGATAGAGACCCAGTACTTC	CASSLGTGIETQYF
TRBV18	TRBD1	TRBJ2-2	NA	TGTGCCAGCTCACCAGAGGGACAGGGATCGAACACCGGGGAGCTGTTTTTT	CASSPEGQGSNTGELFF
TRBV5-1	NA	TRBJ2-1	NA	TGCGCCAGCAACCGCAGGGGCTACAATGAGCAGTTCTTC	CASNRRGYNEQFF
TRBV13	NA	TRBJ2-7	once	TGTGCCAGCAGCTTAGACAGTGAGCCCGGCCCTTACGAGCAGTACTTC	CASSLDSEPGPYEQYF
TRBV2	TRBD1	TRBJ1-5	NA	TGTGCCAGCAGGTCCGGGACAGGGCATCAGCCCCAGCATTTT	CASRSGTGHQPQHF
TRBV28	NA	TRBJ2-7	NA	TGTGCCAGCAGTACATTACCCGAGCAGTACTTC	CASSTLPEQYF
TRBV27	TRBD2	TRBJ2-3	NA	TGTGCCAGCAGCCCAAAGAGAACGACTAGCGGGTTGAGAGATACGCAGTATTTT	CASSPKRTTSGLRDTQYF
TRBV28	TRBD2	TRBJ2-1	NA	TGTGCCAGCAGTTTACAGCGGGGCGAGCAGTTCTTC	CASSLQRGEQFF
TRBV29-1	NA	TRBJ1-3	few	TGCAGCGTTGATGAAGTAGATGGAAACACCATATATTTT	CSVDEVDGNTIYF
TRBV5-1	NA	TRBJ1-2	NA	TGCGCCAGCAGGGTTTCCACGACCGAGGTCTTTCTTGGCTACACCTTC	CASRVSTTEVFLGYTF
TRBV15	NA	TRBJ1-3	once	TGTGCCACCAGCAGAGATAACGGAGGACTAACTGGAAACACCATATATTTT	CATSRDNGGLTGNTIYF
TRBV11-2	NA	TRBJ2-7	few	TGTGCCAGCAGCTCCCCACCGGACACCACACAGAGCTTC	CASSSPPDTTQSF
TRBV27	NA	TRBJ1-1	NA	TGTGCCAGCAGTTATCTGGGGGGAACTGAAGCTTTCTTT	CASSYLGGTEAFF
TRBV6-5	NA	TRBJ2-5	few	TGTGCCAGCAGTCTTCAAGAGACCCAGTACTTC	CASSLQETQYF
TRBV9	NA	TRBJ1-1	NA	TGTGCCAGCAGCGTCCGGTACGACACTGAAGCTTTCTTT	CASSVRYDTEAFF
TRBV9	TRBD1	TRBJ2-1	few	TGTGCCACAACAGGGGGACAGAACAATGAGCAGTTCTTC	CATTGGQNNEQFF
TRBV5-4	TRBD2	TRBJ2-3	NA	TGTGCCAGCAGCAGGGGTAGGGTGGGGGGGGGCACAGATACGCAGTATTTT	CASSRGRVGGGTDTQYF
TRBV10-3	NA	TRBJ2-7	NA	TGTGCCATCTCAGGTCAATACGAGCAGTACTTC	CAISGQYEQYF
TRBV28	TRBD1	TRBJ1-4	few	TGTGCCAGCAGTTTTGGACAGGTGGTGAAACTGTTTTTT	CASSFGQVVKLFF
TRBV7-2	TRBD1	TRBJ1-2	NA	TGTGCCAGCAGCCCGGACAGGCAAGTTGGCTACACCTTC	CASSPDRQVGYTF
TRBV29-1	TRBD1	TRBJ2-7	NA	TGCAGCGTTGTATATGTTGGGACAGGACCCTACGAGCAGTACTTC	CSVVYVGTGPYEQYF
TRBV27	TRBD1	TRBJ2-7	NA	TGTGCCAGCAGTTTAGGGGACAGGTATCCTCCCTACGAGCAGTACTTC	CASSLGDRYPPYEQYF
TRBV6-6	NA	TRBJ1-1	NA	TGTGCCAGCATGTCGCTGGCACCCAACACTGAAGCTTTCTTT	CASMSLAPNTEAFF
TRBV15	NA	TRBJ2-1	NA	TGTGCCACCAGCAGGATCGGGGACAATGAGCAGTTCTTC	CATSRIGDNEQFF
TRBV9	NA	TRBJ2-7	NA	TGTGCCAGCAGCGTCGAGGGCAGCCGGTCCTACGAGCAGTACTTC	CASSVEGSRSYEQYF
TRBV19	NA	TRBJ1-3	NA	TGTGCCAGTGCCAGGAGGGCAGGGAGTGGAAACACCATATATTTT	CASARRAGSGNTIYF
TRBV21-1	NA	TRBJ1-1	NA	TGTGCCAGCAGCAGACCCCCTAGCACTGAAGCTTTCTTT	CASSRPPSTEAFF
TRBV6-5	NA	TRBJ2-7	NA	TGTGCCAGCAGTTTAGACGGGTACTCCTACGAGCAGTACTTC	CASSLDGYSYEQYF
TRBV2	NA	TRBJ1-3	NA	TGTGCCTCATCAGGACGGGGAGCTGGAAACACCATATATTTT	CASSGRGAGNTIYF
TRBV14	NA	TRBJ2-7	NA	TGTGCCAGCAGCCAACCAGGGGAAGAGCAGTACTTC	CASSQPGEEQYF
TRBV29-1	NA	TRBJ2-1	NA	TGCAGCGTTGAACCAGCAGACACCTACAATGAGCAGTTCTTC	CSVEPADTYNEQFF
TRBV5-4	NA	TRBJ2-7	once	TGTGCCAGCAGCCAGGGGTCTTTTTACGAGCAGTACTTC	CASSQGSFYEQYF
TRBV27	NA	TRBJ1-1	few	TGTGCCAGCAGGGACAGTTACACTGAAGCTTTCTTT	CASRDSYTEAFF